A selection of T cell receptor beta chains follows, all from one sample in a study of T-cell reconstitution after alpha-beta-depleted transplantation in children. TCRdb independently ran MiXCR on the PCR reads; one entry per CDR3 protein. The sample holds fewer than 550,000 distinct CDR3 sequences, around 10% seen once. The sample in question was PBMCs, mostly from graft donor cells, obtained 180 days after TCRalphabeta/CD19-depleted stem cell transplant. The origin of the receptors is a female patient younger than 10 who had a stem cell transplant for aplastic anemia, so the T cells may come from the graft donor. The CDR3 runs from the conserved cysteine through the conserved F or W. D genes are given only for firm matches. Clone size is shown for a subset of rows, as once, few, many or a class of expanded clone.

.	.	TRBJ2-1	TRBV27	CATWMGTLYNEQFF	TGTGCCACGTGGATGGGGACGCTCTACAATGAGCAGTTCTTC
.	.	TRBJ2-3	TRBV7-8	CASSLLGRSMFLDTQYF	TGTGCCAGCAGCTTATTAGGGCGGTCCATGTTCTTAGATACGCAGTATTTT
.	many	TRBJ1-2	TRBV12-3/TRBV12-4	CASSTRQAAVGGYTF	TGTGCCAGCAGTACCCGACAGGCGGCGGTAGGGGGCTACACCTTC
TRBD1	.	TRBJ2-3	TRBV5-1	CASSLRTGRRTDTQYF	TGCGCCAGCAGCTTGAGGACAGGGCGCCGCACAGATACGCAGTATTTT
.	few	TRBJ2-7	TRBV28	CASSHSVGGGEQYF	TGTGCCAGCAGTCACTCCGTGGGGGGTGGCGAGCAGTACTTC
.	few	TRBJ2-2	TRBV9	CASSAPLGGREPNTGELFF	TGTGCCAGCAGCGCGCCCCTGGGGGGCAGGGAGCCGAACACCGGGGAGCTGTTTTTT
.	.	TRBJ1-4	TRBV12-3/TRBV12-4	CASSWRGEKLFF	TGTGCCAGCAGTTGGCGCGGTGAAAAACTGTTTTTT
.	.	TRBJ2-4	TRBV20-1	CSASELGAKNIQYF	TGCAGTGCTAGTGAACTAGGAGCCAAAAACATTCAGTACTTC
.	few	TRBJ2-3	TRBV11-3	CASSSRGSKTDTQYF	TGTGCCAGCAGCTCGCGGGGCTCTAAGACAGATACGCAGTATTTT
.	once	TRBJ1-1	TRBV9	CASSVGGSQETEAFF	TGTGCCAGCAGCGTCGGGGGGTCCCAGGAGACTGAAGCTTTCTTT
.	many	TRBJ1-5	TRBV20-1	CSARDHQPQHF	TGCAGTGCTAGAGATCATCAGCCCCAGCATTTT
.	.	TRBJ2-4	TRBV20-1	CSARVGRAKNIQYF	TGCAGTGCTAGAGTGGGGAGAGCCAAAAACATTCAGTACTTC
.	.	TRBJ2-1	TRBV5-6	CASSFLPRALLNNEQFF	TGTGCCAGCAGCTTCTTGCCCCGGGCCCTTTTAAACAATGAGCAGTTCTTC
.	.	TRBJ2-5	TRBV28	CASSPSRRAPQETQYF	TGTGCCAGCAGTCCTTCCCGAAGGGCCCCCCAAGAGACCCAGTACTTC
TRBD1	.	TRBJ1-5	TRBV20-1	CSARSNRGGQPQHF	TGCAGTGCTAGGTCCAATCGAGGGGGCCAGCCCCAGCATTTT
TRBD1	many	TRBJ2-7	TRBV5-1	CASSRDDRGYEQYF	TGCGCCAGCAGCAGGGATGACAGGGGCTACGAGCAGTACTTC
.	few	TRBJ2-3	TRBV14	CASSRGRTTDTQYF	TGTGCCAGCAGCCGCGGACGAACCACAGATACGCAGTATTTT
.	.	TRBJ2-5	TRBV7-2	CASSFLMAQETQYF	TGTGCCAGCAGCTTTCTGATGGCCCAAGAGACCCAGTACTTC
TRBD1	.	TRBJ1-3	TRBV7-9	CASSPTQGAPGNTIYF	TGTGCCAGCAGCCCCACCCAGGGGGCGCCTGGAAACACCATATATTTT
.	few	TRBJ1-1	TRBV5-1	CASSPSPPLDDTEAFF	TGCGCCAGCAGCCCCTCCCCTCCGCTGGATGACACTGAAGCTTTCTTT
.	.	TRBJ1-1	TRBV7-9	CAIQGVKRAFF	TGTGCCATCCAGGGAGTGAAAAGAGCTTTCTTT